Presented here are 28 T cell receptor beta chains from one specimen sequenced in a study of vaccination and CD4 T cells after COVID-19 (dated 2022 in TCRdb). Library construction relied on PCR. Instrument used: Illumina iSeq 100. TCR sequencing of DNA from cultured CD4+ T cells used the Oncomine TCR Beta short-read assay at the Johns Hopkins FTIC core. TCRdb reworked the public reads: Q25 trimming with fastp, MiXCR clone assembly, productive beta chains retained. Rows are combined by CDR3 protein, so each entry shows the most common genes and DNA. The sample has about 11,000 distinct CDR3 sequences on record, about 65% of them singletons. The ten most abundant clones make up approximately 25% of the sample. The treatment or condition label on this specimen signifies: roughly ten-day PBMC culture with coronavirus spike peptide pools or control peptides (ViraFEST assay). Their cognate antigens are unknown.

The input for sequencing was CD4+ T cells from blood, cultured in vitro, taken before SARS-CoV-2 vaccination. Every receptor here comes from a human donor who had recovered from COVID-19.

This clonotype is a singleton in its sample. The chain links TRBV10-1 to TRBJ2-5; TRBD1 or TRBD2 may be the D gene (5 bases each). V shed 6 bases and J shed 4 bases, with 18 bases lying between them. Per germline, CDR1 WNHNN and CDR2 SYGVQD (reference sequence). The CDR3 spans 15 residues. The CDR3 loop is CASRETVKGRETQYF. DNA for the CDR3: TGCGCCAGCAGGGAAACCGTTAAGGGGAGAGAGACCCAGTACTTC.

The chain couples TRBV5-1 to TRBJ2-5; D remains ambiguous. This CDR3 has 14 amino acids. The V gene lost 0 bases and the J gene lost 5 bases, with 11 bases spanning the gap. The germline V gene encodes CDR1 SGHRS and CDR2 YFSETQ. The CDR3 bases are TGCGCCAGCAGCTTGGGGGCAGGTGGGGAGACCCAGTACTTC. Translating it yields CASSLGAGGETQYF.

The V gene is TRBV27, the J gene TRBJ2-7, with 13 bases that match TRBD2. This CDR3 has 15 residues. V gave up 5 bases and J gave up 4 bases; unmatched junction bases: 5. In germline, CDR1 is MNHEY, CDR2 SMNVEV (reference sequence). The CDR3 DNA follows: TGTGCCAGCAGTCCCGGGACTAGCGGGATGTACGAGCAGTACTTC. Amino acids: CASSPGTSGMYEQYF.

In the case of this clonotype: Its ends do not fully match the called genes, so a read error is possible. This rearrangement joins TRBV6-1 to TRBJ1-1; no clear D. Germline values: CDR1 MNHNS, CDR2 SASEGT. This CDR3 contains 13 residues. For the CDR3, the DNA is TGTGCCAGCAGACTACCGGCGAACCCTGAAGCTTTCTTT. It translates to CASRLPANPEAFF.

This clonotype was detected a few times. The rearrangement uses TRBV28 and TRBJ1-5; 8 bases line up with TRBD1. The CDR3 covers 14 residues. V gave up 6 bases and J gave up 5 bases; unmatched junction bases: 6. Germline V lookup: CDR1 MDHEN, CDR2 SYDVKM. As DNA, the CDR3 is TGTGCCAGCAGACTACAGGGGGGGGATCAGCCCCAGCATTTT. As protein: CASRLQGGDQPQHF.

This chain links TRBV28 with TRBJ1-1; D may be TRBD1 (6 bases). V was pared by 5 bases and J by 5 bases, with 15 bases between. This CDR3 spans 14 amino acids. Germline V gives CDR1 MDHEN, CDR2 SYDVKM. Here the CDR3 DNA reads TGTGCCAGCAGTCCAACGACAGGTTGGACTGAAGCTTTCTTT. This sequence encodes CASSPTTGWTEAFF.

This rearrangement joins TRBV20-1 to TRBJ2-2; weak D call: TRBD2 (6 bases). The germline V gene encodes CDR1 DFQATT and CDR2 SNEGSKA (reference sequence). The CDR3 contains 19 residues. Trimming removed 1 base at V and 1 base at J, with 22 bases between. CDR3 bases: TGCAGTGCTAGAGGGAGGGCGGGCAGACCACTGATGAACACCGGGGAGCTGTTTTTT. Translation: CSARGRAGRPLMNTGELFF.

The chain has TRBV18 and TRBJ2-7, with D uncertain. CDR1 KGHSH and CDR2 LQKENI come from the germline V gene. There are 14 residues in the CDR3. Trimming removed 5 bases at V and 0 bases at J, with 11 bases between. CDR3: CASSRSSNSYEQYF. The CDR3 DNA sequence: TGTGCCAGCTCAAGGTCGAGCAACTCCTACGAGCAGTACTTC.

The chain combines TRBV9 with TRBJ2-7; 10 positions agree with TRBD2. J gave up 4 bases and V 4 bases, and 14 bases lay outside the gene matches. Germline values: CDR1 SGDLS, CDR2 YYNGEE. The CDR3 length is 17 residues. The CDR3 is CASSHNPTGTSEYEQYF. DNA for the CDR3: TGTGCCAGCAGCCACAACCCTACCGGGACTAGCGAATACGAGCAGTACTTC. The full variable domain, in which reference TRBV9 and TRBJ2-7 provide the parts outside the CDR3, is DSGVTQTPKHLITATGQRVTLRCSPRSGDLSVYWYQQSLDQGLQFLIQYYNGEERAKGNILERFSAQQFPDLHSELNLSSLELGDSALYFCASSHNPTGTSEYEQYFGPGTRLTVT.

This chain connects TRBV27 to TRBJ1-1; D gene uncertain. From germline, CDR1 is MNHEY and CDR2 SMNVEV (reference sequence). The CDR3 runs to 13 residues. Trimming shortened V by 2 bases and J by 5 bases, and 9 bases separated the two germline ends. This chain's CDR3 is CASSLIGGTEAFF. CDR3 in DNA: TGTGCCAGCAGTTTAATAGGAGGGACTGAAGCTTTCTTT.

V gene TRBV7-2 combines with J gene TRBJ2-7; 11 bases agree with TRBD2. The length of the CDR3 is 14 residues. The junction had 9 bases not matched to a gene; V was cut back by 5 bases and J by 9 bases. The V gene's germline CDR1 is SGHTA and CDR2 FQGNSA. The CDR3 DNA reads TGTGCCAGCAGCCCCGGGACTAGCGGCCTCGGGCAGTACTTC. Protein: CASSPGTSGLGQYF. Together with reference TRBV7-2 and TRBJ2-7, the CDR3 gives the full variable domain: GAGVSQSPSNKVTEKGKDVELRCDPISGHTALYWYRQSLGQGLEFLIYFQGNSAPDKSGLPSDRFSAERTGGSVSTLTIQRTQQEDSAVYLCASSPGTSGLGQYFGPGTRLTVT.

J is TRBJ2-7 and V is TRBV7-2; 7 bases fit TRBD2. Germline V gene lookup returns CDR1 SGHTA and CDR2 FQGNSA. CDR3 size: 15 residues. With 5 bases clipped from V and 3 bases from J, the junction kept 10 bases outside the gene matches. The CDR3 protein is CASSDRLAGYYEQYF. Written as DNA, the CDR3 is TGTGCCAGCAGCGACAGACTAGCAGGATACTACGAGCAGTACTTC.

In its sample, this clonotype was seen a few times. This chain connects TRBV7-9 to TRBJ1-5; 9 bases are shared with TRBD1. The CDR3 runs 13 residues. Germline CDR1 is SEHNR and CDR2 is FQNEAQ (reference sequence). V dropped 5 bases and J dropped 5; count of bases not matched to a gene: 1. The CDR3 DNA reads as TGTGCCAGCAGCCGGACAGGGGATCAGCCCCAGCATTTT. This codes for CASSRTGDQPQHF.

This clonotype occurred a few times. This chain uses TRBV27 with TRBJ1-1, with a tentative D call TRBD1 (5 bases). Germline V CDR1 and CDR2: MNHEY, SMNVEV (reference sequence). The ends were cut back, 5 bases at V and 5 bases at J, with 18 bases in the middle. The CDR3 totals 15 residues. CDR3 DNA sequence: TGTGCCAGCAGTGCCAGGAGGGGAAGGGATACTGAAGCTTTCTTT. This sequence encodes CASSARRGRDTEAFF.

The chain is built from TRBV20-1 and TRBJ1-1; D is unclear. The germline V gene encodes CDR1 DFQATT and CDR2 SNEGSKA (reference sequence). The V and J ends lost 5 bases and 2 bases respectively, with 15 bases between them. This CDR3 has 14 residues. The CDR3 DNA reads TGCAGTGCTCCCAGGTTAACCTCTAACACTGAAGCTTTCTTT. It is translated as CSAPRLTSNTEAFF.

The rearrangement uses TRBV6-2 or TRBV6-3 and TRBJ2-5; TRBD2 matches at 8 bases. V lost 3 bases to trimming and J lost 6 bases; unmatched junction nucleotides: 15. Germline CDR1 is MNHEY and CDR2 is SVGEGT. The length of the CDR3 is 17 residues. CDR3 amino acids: CASSYSREGGPGKTQYF. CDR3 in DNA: TGTGCCAGCAGTTATTCCCGGGAGGGAGGGCCTGGGAAGACCCAGTACTTC.

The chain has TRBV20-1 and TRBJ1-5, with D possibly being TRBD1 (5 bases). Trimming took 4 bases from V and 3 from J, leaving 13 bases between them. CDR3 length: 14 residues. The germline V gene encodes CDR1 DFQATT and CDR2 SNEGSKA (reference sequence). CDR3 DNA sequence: TGCAGTGCTACAGGGATAGATTTCAATCAGCCCCAGCATTTT. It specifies CSATGIDFNQPQHF.

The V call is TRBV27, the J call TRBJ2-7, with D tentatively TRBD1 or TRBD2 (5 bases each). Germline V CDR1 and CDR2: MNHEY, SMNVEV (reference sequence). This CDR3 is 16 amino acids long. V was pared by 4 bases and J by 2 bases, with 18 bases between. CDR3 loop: CASSSFFRDQAYEQYF. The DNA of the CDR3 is TGTGCCAGCAGTTCTTTCTTCCGGGACCAAGCCTACGAGCAGTACTTC.

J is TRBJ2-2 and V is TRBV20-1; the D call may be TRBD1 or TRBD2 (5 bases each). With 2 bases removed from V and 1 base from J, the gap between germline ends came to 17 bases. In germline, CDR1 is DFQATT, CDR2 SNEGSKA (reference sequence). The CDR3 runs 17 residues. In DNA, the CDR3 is TGCAGTGCTAGACCCCGGATGGGGACGGTGAACACCGGGGAGCTGTTTTTT. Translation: CSARPRMGTVNTGELFF.

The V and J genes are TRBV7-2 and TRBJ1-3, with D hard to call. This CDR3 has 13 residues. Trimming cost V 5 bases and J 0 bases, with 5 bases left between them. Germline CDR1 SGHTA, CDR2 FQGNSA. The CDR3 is CASSPYSGNTIYF. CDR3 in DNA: TGTGCCAGCAGCCCCTACTCTGGAAACACCATATATTTT.

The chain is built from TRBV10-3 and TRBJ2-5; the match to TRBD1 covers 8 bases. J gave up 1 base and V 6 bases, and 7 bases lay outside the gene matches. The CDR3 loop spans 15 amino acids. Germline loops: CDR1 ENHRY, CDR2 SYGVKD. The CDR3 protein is CAISPRQGPQETQYF. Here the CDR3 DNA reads TGTGCCATCAGCCCGAGACAGGGGCCCCAAGAGACCCAGTACTTC.

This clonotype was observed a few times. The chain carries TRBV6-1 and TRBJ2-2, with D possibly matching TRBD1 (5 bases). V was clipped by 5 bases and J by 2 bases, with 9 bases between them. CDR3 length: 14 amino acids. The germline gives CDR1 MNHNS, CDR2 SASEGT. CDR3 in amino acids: CASSLRTNTGELFF. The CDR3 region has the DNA TGTGCCAGCAGTCTCCGGACAAACACCGGGGAGCTGTTTTTT.

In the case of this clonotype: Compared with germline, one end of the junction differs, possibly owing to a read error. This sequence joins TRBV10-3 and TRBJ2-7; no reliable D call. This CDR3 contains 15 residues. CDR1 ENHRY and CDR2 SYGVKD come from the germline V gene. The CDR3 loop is CATAPERVTSYERYF. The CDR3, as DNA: TGTGCCACCGCTCCCGAGCGCGTAACATCCTACGAGCGGTACTTC.

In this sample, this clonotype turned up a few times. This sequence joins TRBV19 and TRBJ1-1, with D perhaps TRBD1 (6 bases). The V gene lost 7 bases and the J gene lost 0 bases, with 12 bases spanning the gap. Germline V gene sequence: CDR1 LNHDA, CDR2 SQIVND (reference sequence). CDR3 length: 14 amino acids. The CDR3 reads CASTTGQLNTEAFF. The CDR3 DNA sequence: TGTGCCAGTACCACAGGACAGTTGAACACTGAAGCTTTCTTT.

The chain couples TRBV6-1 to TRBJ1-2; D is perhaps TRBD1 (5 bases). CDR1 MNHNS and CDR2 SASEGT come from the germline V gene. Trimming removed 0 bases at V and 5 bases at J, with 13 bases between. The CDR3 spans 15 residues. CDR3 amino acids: CASSEAEGTQYGYTF. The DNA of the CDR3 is TGTGCCAGCAGTGAAGCCGAGGGGACCCAATATGGCTACACCTTC.

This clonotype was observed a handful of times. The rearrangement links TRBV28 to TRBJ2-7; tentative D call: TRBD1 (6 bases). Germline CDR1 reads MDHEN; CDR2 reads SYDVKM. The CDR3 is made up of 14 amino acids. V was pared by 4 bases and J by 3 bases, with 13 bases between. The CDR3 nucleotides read TGTGCCAGCAGTTCCCCGGGACATATCTACGAGCAGTACTTC. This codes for CASSSPGHIYEQYF.

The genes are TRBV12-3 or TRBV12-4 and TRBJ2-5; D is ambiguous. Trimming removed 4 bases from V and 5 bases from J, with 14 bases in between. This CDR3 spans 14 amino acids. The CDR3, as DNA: TGTGCCAGCAGTTCAACCCTAGGGATGGAGACCCAGTACTTC. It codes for CASSSTLGMETQYF.

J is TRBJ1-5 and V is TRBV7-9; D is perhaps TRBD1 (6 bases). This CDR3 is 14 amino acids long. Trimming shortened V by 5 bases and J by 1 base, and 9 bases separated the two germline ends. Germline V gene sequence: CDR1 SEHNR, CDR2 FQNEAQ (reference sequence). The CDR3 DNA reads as TGTGCCAGCAGCCGGGACATAAGCAATCAGCCCCAGCATTTT. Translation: CASSRDISNQPQHF.